The 19 T cell receptor beta chains in this list originate from one sample, sequenced in a study of blood T cell repertoires in COVID-19. Sequenced by immunoSEQ multiplex PCR; TCRdb stores in-frame clones only, minus some. The profile shows roughly 150,000 clones, around 86% of them singletons. The sequenced sample was peripheral blood. The receptors stem from a woman of 80 years or more with COVID-19, enrolled during active disease.

The chain is built from TRBV5-1 and TRBJ2-1; D may be TRBD2 (5 bases). Trimming shortened V by 6 bases and J by 0 bases, and 10 bases separated the two germline ends. Germline assignment: CDR1 SGHRS and CDR2 YFSETQ. This CDR3 is built from 14 residues. CDR3 sequence (DNA): TGCGCCAGCACACCGGGAACCTCCTACAATGAGCAGTTCTTC. The encoded protein is CASTPGTSYNEQFF.

The gene calls are TRBV7-3 and TRBJ1-2; D is undetermined. Trimming pared 2 bases from V and 4 bases from J, leaving 8 bases between. The germline CDR1 and CDR2 sequences are SGHTA and FQGTGA. The CDR3 covers 13 residues. The CDR3 bases are TGTGCCAGCAGCTTAGACGGGTCCTATGGCTACACCTTC. Protein: CASSLDGSYGYTF.

CDR3 sequence (DNA): TGTGCCACCAGCAGAGGCAGGGACAATGAGCAGTTCTTC. Its protein is CATSRGRDNEQFF. The chain has TRBV15 and TRBJ2-1, with D tentatively TRBD1 (5 bases). This CDR3 spans 13 amino acids. Trimming removed 1 base at V and 5 bases at J, with 6 bases between. Looked up from germline, CDR1 is LNHNV and CDR2 is YYDKDF (reference sequence).

The chain uses TRBV5-1 and TRBJ2-5; the D is unclear. The V end was cut by 2 bases, the J end by 5 bases, with 13 bases between. Germline assignment: CDR1 SGHRS and CDR2 YFSETQ. The CDR3 runs to 14 residues. Here the CDR3 reads CASSFKVQAETQYF. CDR3 in DNA: TGCGCCAGCAGCTTCAAAGTCCAGGCGGAGACCCAGTACTTC.

The chain recombines TRBV6-2 or TRBV6-3 with TRBJ1-5, with 11 bases matching TRBD1. V was clipped by 5 bases and J by 7 bases; unmatched bases: 7. Germline V CDR1 and CDR2: MNHEY, SVGEGT. CDR3 length: 15 residues. This chain's CDR3 is CASSLRTGGVQPQHF. As DNA, the CDR3 is TGTGCCAGCAGTCTTCGGACAGGGGGCGTCCAGCCCCAGCATTTT.

The CDR3 DNA reads as TGTGCCACCAGCAGAGATCAAGGGGCAGTCGGTTGGAACACTGAAGCTTTCTTT. It yields the protein CATSRDQGAVGWNTEAFF. This chain connects TRBV15 to TRBJ1-1, with a tentative D call TRBD1 (5 bases). The CDR3 contains 18 residues. Germline CDR1 reads LNHNV; CDR2 reads YYDKDF (reference sequence). The V and J ends lost 0 bases and 1 base respectively, with 18 bases between them.

Here the CDR3 DNA reads TGTGCCAGTAGTGAAACTAGCGGGAGTTCCTACAATGAGCAGTTCTTC. It translates to CASSETSGSSYNEQFF. The rearrangement links TRBV19 to TRBJ2-1; 11 bases fit TRBD2. The CDR3 has 16 amino acids. In germline, CDR1 is LNHDA, CDR2 SQIVND (reference sequence). The V gene end was trimmed by 5 bases and the J gene end by 1 base; junction bases not matched to a gene: 4.

This clone was seen a single time. The V call is TRBV27, the J call TRBJ1-5, with a possible D match to TRBD1 (5 bases). The CDR3 is made up of 15 amino acids. The ends were cut back, 1 base at V and 7 bases at J, with 14 bases in the middle. CDR1 is MNHEY and CDR2 is SMNVEV in the germline V gene (reference sequence). The DNA for the CDR3 is TGTGCCAGCAGTTTATTTGCAGGGTTAGGGCAGCCCCAGCATTTT. Translation gives CASSLFAGLGQPQHF.

The chain recombines TRBV28 with TRBJ1-2; the match to TRBD1 covers 9 bases. With V trimmed by 3 bases and J by 8 bases, 13 bases remained unmatched. Looked up from germline, CDR1 is MDHEN and CDR2 is SYDVKM. CDR3 length equals 16 residues. CDR3 sequence: CASSLNTGTGSGGYTF. The CDR3 region has the DNA TGTGCCAGCAGTTTGAACACCGGGACAGGGTCAGGGGGCTACACCTTC.

The CDR3 coding sequence is TGTGCCAGCAATCTAGCGGGAGAAACCGATACGCAGTATTTT. Amino acid sequence: CASNLAGETDTQYF. This chain links TRBV2 with TRBJ2-3; 10 nucleotides line up with TRBD2. This CDR3 spans 14 amino acids. Trimming removed 7 bases from V and 6 bases from J; junction bases left unmatched: 7. CDR1 is SNHLY and CDR2 is FYNNEI in the germline V gene.

Here the CDR3 reads CATSRVRGGGNQPQHF. The CDR3 bases are TGTGCCACCAGCAGAGTACGGGGAGGGGGCAATCAGCCCCAGCATTTT. This chain uses TRBV15 with TRBJ1-5; tentative D call: TRBD1 (5 bases). Germline CDR1 and CDR2: LNHNV and YYDKDF (reference sequence). This CDR3 is 16 amino acids long. Trimming left V 1 base short and J 2 bases short, with 12 bases between. Combining the CDR3 with reference TRBV15 and TRBJ1-5 gives the whole variable domain DAMVIQNPRYQVTQFGKPVTLSCSQTLNHNVMYWYQQKSSQAPKLLFHYYDKDFNNEADTPDNFQSRRPNTSFCFLDIRSPGLGDTAMYLCATSRVRGGGNQPQHFGDGTRLSIL.

This clone has a single count. The chain has TRBV9 and TRBJ2-2; D uncertain. From germline, CDR1 is SGDLS and CDR2 YYNGEE. CDR3 size: 14 residues. V dropped 3 bases and J dropped 5 bases, with 11 bases sitting between them. The CDR3 sequence: CASSATLQTGELFF. CDR3 nucleotides: TGTGCCAGCAGCGCTACCCTGCAAACCGGGGAGCTGTTTTTT.

The rearrangement links TRBV3-1 (or the pseudogene TRBV3-2) to TRBJ2-1; 8 nucleotides line up with TRBD1. Losses at the gene ends were 2 bases for V and 0 bases for J; bases not matched to a gene: 6. Germline V lookup: CDR1 LGHDT, CDR2 YNNKEL (reference sequence). The CDR3 contains 17 residues. This CDR3 is CASSQYDRGASYNEQFF. Here the CDR3 DNA reads TGTGCCAGCAGCCAATACGACAGGGGCGCCTCCTACAATGAGCAGTTCTTC.

The J gene is TRBJ2-7, the V gene TRBV5-6; 10 bases fit TRBD2. The CDR3 runs to 15 residues. The germline V gene has CDR1 SGHDT and CDR2 YYEEEE. J gave up 5 bases and V 1 base, and 6 bases lay outside the gene matches. CDR3 region: CASSLRLAGADEQYF. CDR3 in DNA: TGTGCCAGCAGCTTGCGTCTAGCGGGAGCTGACGAGCAGTACTTC.

The V gene is TRBV10-3, the J gene TRBJ2-7; 8 positions match TRBD2. The CDR3 extends over 14 amino acids. Germline lookup yields CDR1 ENHRY and CDR2 SYGVKD. V lost 6 bases, J lost 5 bases, and 9 bases stayed unmatched. The DNA for the CDR3 is TGTGCCATCAGGCCGGGACTAGAGTACCACGAGCAGTACTTC. Protein: CAIRPGLEYHEQYF.

This chain joins TRBV5-1 and TRBJ1-1; 9 bases fit TRBD1. Germline CDR1 is SGHRS and CDR2 is YFSETQ. Trimming at V came to 4 bases and at J to 1 base, leaving 8 bases not matched to a gene. The CDR3 has 16 amino acids. The chain's CDR3 is CASSPDRGKTNTEAFF. In nucleotides, the CDR3 is TGCGCCAGCAGCCCCGACAGGGGGAAGACGAACACTGAAGCTTTCTTT.

The chain is built from TRBV20-1 and TRBJ2-3, with D perhaps assigned TRBD1 or TRBD2 (5 bases each). The CDR3 is made up of 15 amino acids. Germline loops: CDR1 DFQATT, CDR2 SNEGSKA (reference sequence). The V end lost 3 bases, the J end lost 2 bases, and 15 bases lay between the germline ends. The CDR3 DNA reads as TGCAGTGCTAGTGGGGGTAAGGGGTCCACAGATACGCAGTATTTT. Translation gives CSASGGKGSTDTQYF.

The chain combines TRBV27 with TRBJ1-4; D might be TRBD1 (5 bases). V was clipped by 0 bases and J by 8 bases, with 10 bases between them. Germline V gives CDR1 MNHEY, CDR2 SMNVEV (reference sequence). The length of the CDR3 is 14 residues. CDR3 nucleotide sequence: TGTGCCAGCAGTTTATCCGGGGGAGGCGAAAAACTGTTTTTT. The encoded protein is CASSLSGGGEKLFF.

This sequence joins TRBV6-6 and TRBJ1-1; a weak D match, TRBD1 (5 bases). The CDR3 sequence is 12 residues long. The V end was cut by 2 bases, the J end by 6 bases, with 7 bases between. Germline loops: CDR1 MNHNY, CDR2 SVGAGI (reference sequence). CDR3 coding DNA: TGTGCCAGCAGTTACAGCAGGGCTGAAGCTTTCTTT. It encodes CASSYSRAEAFF.